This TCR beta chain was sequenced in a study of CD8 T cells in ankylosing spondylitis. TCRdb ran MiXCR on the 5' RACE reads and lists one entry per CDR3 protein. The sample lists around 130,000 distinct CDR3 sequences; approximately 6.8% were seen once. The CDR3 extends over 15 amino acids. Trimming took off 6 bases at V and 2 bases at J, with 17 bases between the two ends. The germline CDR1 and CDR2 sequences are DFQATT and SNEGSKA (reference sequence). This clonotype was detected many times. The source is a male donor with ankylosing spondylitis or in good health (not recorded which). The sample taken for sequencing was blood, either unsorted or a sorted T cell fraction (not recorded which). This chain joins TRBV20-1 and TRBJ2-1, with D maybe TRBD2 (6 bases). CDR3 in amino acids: CSAHPRQRAYNEQFF. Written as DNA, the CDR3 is TGCAGTGCCCACCCTCGACAGCGGGCCTACAATGAGCAGTTCTTC.